The 18 T cell receptor beta chains in this list originate from one sample, sequenced in a study of identical twins. TCRdb re-analysed the 5' RACE reads in MiXCR, keeping a single row per CDR3 protein. The sample consists of hundreds of thousands of distinct CDR3 sequences, more than 6.5% of them appearing once. This sample also appeared in a second study, on yellow fever vaccine responses in identical twins.

Sequenced sample: PBMCs. Every receptor here comes from a woman between 18 and 29 years old in good health.

This clonotype has at least ten counts. CDR3 DNA sequence: TGCGCCAGCAGCTTGAGGCAGGGCACCTACGAGCAGTACTTC. Protein sequence: CASSLRQGTYEQYF. The chain uses TRBV5-1 and TRBJ2-7; weak D call: TRBD1 (5 bases). From germline, CDR1 is SGHRS and CDR2 YFSETQ. This CDR3 is 14 amino acids long. The V end was cut by 1 base, the J end by 2 bases, with 10 bases between. The complete variable domain, with remaining parts taken from reference TRBV5-1 and TRBJ2-7, reads KAGVTQTPRYLIKTRGQQVTLSCSPISGHRSVSWYQQTPGQGLQFLFEYFSETQRNKGNFPGRFSGRQFSNSRSEMNVSTLELGDSALYLCASSLRQGTYEQYFGPGTRLTVT.

The chain combines TRBV29-1 with TRBJ2-5; D gene unclear. In germline, CDR1 is SQVTM, CDR2 ANQGSEA. The CDR3 runs 12 residues. V was shortened by 5 bases and J by 4 bases, with 11 bases between the two germline ends. The CDR3 DNA reads as TGCAGCGTTAGTGACTGGAGAGAGACCCAGTACTTC. It encodes CSVSDWRETQYF.

As to this clonotype: A read error may produce the germline difference seen at one junction end. This chain connects TRBV12-3 or TRBV12-4 to TRBJ2-1, with 10 bases identical to TRBD2. This CDR3 contains 15 residues. The CDR3 region is CASSLALGTSVGEIF. As DNA, the CDR3 is TGTGCCAGCAGTTTAGCCCTCGGGACTAGCGTAGGGGAAATCTTC.

The genes are TRBV20-1 and TRBJ1-1; no reliable D call. CDR1 is DFQATT and CDR2 is SNEGSKA in the germline V gene (reference sequence). This CDR3 contains 13 residues. Trimming removed 5 bases at V and 1 base at J, with 11 bases between. CDR3 nucleotides: TGCAGTGCTTCGGCGACCGGGAACACTGAAGCTTTCTTT. Its protein is CSASATGNTEAFF.

This clonotype has a handful of counts. The rearrangement joins TRBV5-1 to TRBJ1-2; unclear D gene. CDR3 length: 13 residues. Germline lookup yields CDR1 SGHRS and CDR2 YFSETQ. Trimming left V 1 base short and J 6 bases short, with 10 bases between. The CDR3, as DNA: TGCGCCAGCAGCTTGACCTGGAGCGATGGCTACACCTTC. As protein: CASSLTWSDGYTF.

This clonotype was recorded a few times. The V gene is TRBV7-9, the J gene TRBJ2-7; D not resolved. V was shortened by 5 bases and J by 2 bases, with 16 bases between the two germline ends. The CDR3 is 15 amino acids. CDR1 is SEHNR and CDR2 is FQNEAQ in the germline V gene (reference sequence). The CDR3 nucleotides are TGTGCCAGCAGCCTACCAAAAGTCCCCGCCTACGAGCAGTACTTC. Protein product: CASSLPKVPAYEQYF.

This clonotype was counted only a few times. The chain recombines TRBV4-1 with TRBJ2-6, with D perhaps matching TRBD2 (5 bases). CDR1 MGHRA and CDR2 YSYEKL come from the germline V gene. The CDR3 loop spans 19 amino acids. V lost 4 bases, J lost 1 base, and 20 bases lay in between. As DNA, the CDR3 is TGCGCCAGCAGCCCAGAGGAGGCAGGCCTTCCTTCTGGGGCCAACGTCCTGACTTTC. This translates into CASSPEEAGLPSGANVLTF.

CDR3 bases: TGTGCCAGCAGCTTTGACACCAATTCCTACGAGCAGTACTTC. This sequence encodes CASSFDTNSYEQYF. The chain joins TRBV11-2 to TRBJ2-7; D remains unclear. This CDR3 is built from 14 residues. Trimming cost V 3 bases and J 1 base, with 10 bases left between them. Germline V gene lookup returns CDR1 SGHAT and CDR2 FQNNGV.

V gene TRBV24-1 combines with J gene TRBJ2-2, with D perhaps TRBD1 or TRBD2 (5 bases each). CDR3 length: 15 amino acids. Trimming shortened V by 6 bases and J by 2 bases, and 12 bases separated the two germline ends. Germline-derived CDR1 and CDR2 are KGHDR and SFDVKD. The CDR3 DNA sequence: TGTGCCACCAGTCGGCCGGGACCCAACACCGGGGAGCTGTTTTTT. Protein sequence: CATSRPGPNTGELFF.

There are a few counts of this clonotype. The rearrangement uses TRBV12-3 or TRBV12-4 and TRBJ1-5; TRBD1 aligns across 7 bases. The V segment lost 2 bases and the J segment 3 bases; nucleotides outside the gene matches: 10. This CDR3 contains 17 residues. CDR3 DNA: TGTGCCAGCAGTTTATTATCGTCGACAGGGCACAATCAGCCCCAGCATTTT. Amino acids: CASSLLSSTGHNQPQHF.

This clonotype has a handful of counts. The chain couples TRBV15 to TRBJ2-1, with D perhaps TRBD2 (6 bases). This CDR3 is 14 amino acids long. Trimming cost V 9 bases and J 0 bases, with 12 bases left between them. Germline lookup yields CDR1 LNHNV and CDR2 YYDKDF (reference sequence). DNA of the CDR3: TGTGCCACGGAAGGGAGGAGCTCCTACAATGAGCAGTTCTTC. This gives the protein CATEGRSSYNEQFF. The full variable domain, in which reference TRBV15 and TRBJ2-1 provide the parts outside the CDR3, is DAMVIQNPRYQVTQFGKPVTLSCSQTLNHNVMYWYQQKSSQAPKLLFHYYDKDFNNEADTPDNFQSRRPNTSFCFLDIRSPGLGDTAMYLCATEGRSSYNEQFFGPGTRLTVL.

This clonotype showed up many times. V usage is TRBV5-1 and J usage is TRBJ2-1; 8 nucleotides agree with TRBD1. Germline values: CDR1 SGHRS, CDR2 YFSETQ. CDR3 size: 15 residues. V was pared by 2 bases and J by 1 base, with 2 bases of the junction left unmatched. In DNA, the CDR3 is TGCGCCAGCAGCTTCCGGGACAGGTCCTACAATGAGCAGTTCTTC. It translates to CASSFRDRSYNEQFF.

The chain couples TRBV6-2 or TRBV6-3 to TRBJ2-3; TRBD2 matches 8 bases. The V gene's germline CDR1 is MNHEY and CDR2 SVGEGT. V trimming: 5 bases; J trimming: 3 bases; junction bases outside the gene matches: 7. The CDR3 is made up of 15 amino acids. CDR3: CASSKAGDGTDTQYF. Here the CDR3 DNA reads TGTGCCAGCAGTAAAGCGGGAGATGGGACAGATACGCAGTATTTT.

The chain is built from TRBV11-2 and TRBJ1-6; TRBD1 matches 7 bases. This CDR3 contains 14 residues. J gave up 10 bases and V 5 bases, and 8 bases lay outside the gene matches. From germline, CDR1 is SGHAT and CDR2 FQNNGV. The CDR3 DNA reads as TGTGCCAGCAGCGGGACAGACAGACGGTCACCCCTCCACTTT. This gives the protein CASSGTDRRSPLHF.

The chain joins TRBV20-1 to TRBJ2-5; D possibly corresponds to TRBD1 (6 bases). The CDR3 length is 17 residues. The germline CDR1 and CDR2 sequences are DFQATT and SNEGSKA (reference sequence). The ends were cut back, 0 bases at V and 4 bases at J, with 21 bases in the middle. CDR3: CSARDIARDTWIETQYF. DNA of the CDR3: TGCAGTGCTAGAGATATCGCCCGGGACACGTGGATAGAGACCCAGTACTTC.

The chain joins TRBV28 to TRBJ1-1; TRBD1 might be the D (6 bases). The germline V gene has CDR1 MDHEN and CDR2 SYDVKM. This CDR3 is built from 12 residues. The germline V and J ends were trimmed by 6 bases and 6 bases, with 11 bases remaining between them. The chain's CDR3 is CASRTGLPEAFF. CDR3 DNA: TGTGCCAGCAGAACAGGGTTACCTGAAGCTTTCTTT.

This clonotype was counted between two and nine times. The chain carries TRBV12-3 or TRBV12-4 and TRBJ2-7; possible D gene TRBD1, 6 bases. Between the trimmed V and J ends, which lost 3 bases and 1 base, there was a span of 16 bases. CDR3 length: 16 residues. CDR3 bases: TGTGCCAGCAGTTTTGGCAGGGGATATTGGTCCTACGAGCAGTACTTC. It encodes CASSFGRGYWSYEQYF.

There are a few counts of this clonotype. This chain uses TRBV14 with TRBJ1-2; 9 bases map to TRBD1. The ends lost 5 bases at V and 2 bases at J; junction bases unmatched: 6. This CDR3 comprises 15 residues. Germline CDR1 is SGHDN and CDR2 is FVKESK. The CDR3 spells CASSVRTGENYGYTF. The CDR3, as DNA: TGTGCCAGCAGCGTACGGACAGGGGAGAACTATGGCTACACCTTC.